Presented here are 14 T cell receptor beta chains from one specimen sequenced in a study of blood T cell repertoires in COVID-19. The assay was immunoSEQ multiplex PCR, and TCRdb's table has in-frame clones only and misses some. The sample consists of roughly 400,000 clones, approximately 88% of them appearing once. Input material: PBMCs or T cells enriched from blood (not recorded which). The receptors stem from a woman between 40 and 55 years old with acute COVID-19.

This chain links TRBV11-3 with TRBJ2-7; perhaps TRBD2 as D (5 bases). There are 14 residues in the CDR3. V lost 6 bases to trimming and J lost 7 bases, with 19 bases between them. Germline CDR1 SGHNT, CDR2 YENEEA. The CDR3 region has the DNA TGTGCCAGCAGTCCAGCAGGAGGTCCACGGGAGCAGTACTTC. The encoded protein is CASSPAGGPREQYF.

The rearrangement joins TRBV5-1 to TRBJ2-3; the D is unclear. The CDR3 totals 11 residues. Germline CDR1 SGHRS, CDR2 YFSETQ. V shed 1 base and J shed 6 bases, with 3 bases lying between them. CDR3 loop: CASSLQDTQYF. In DNA form, the CDR3 reads TGCGCCAGCAGCTTGCAGGATACGCAGTATTTT. Full variable domain (remainder filled in from reference TRBV5-1 and TRBJ2-3): KAGVTQTPRYLIKTRGQQVTLSCSPISGHRSVSWYQQTPGQGLQFLFEYFSETQRNKGNFPGRFSGRQFSNSRSEMNVSTLELGDSALYLCASSLQDTQYFGPGTRLTVL.

The V gene is TRBV7-9, the J gene TRBJ1-3, with 7 bases lining up with TRBD1. The CDR3 totals 13 residues. Germline lookup yields CDR1 SEHNR and CDR2 FQNEAQ (reference sequence). V trimming: 3 bases; J trimming: 6 bases; junction bases outside the gene matches: 2. The CDR3 here is CASSLGQLNTIYF. The CDR3 DNA reads as TGTGCCAGCAGCTTGGGACAGTTAAACACCATATATTTT.

The chain is built from TRBV2 and TRBJ1-5, with TRBD1 matching over 8 bases. The V and J ends lost 6 bases and 4 bases, in that order; junction bases with no gene match: 5. The CDR3 is made up of 14 amino acids. The germline gives CDR1 SNHLY, CDR2 FYNNEI. The CDR3 loop is CASRDREINQPQHF. The CDR3 bases are TGTGCCAGCAGGGACAGGGAGATTAATCAGCCCCAGCATTTT.

The chain is built from TRBV9 and TRBJ1-6, with D hard to call. This CDR3 is built from 13 residues. The germline V gene encodes CDR1 SGDLS and CDR2 YYNGEE. The V and J ends lost 2 bases and 8 bases respectively, with 8 bases between them. The CDR3 is CASSVNSYSPLHF. The CDR3 bases are TGTGCCAGCAGCGTCAACAGCTATTCACCCCTCCACTTT.

V gene TRBV4-2 combines with J gene TRBJ1-4; 12 nucleotides align to TRBD1. Germline V gene lookup returns CDR1 LGHNA and CDR2 YNFKEQ. This CDR3 contains 18 residues. J was trimmed by 3 bases and V by 1 base; bases with no gene match: 6. CDR3 nucleotide sequence: TGTGCCAGCAGCCAAGGACGGGGACAGGGGGCCCCTAATGAAAAACTGTTTTTT. Its protein is CASSQGRGQGAPNEKLFF.

This clone was counted between two and nine times. The rearrangement links TRBV6-5 to TRBJ1-6, with TRBD1 identical over 9 bases. The V and J ends lost 5 bases and 10 bases, in that order; junction bases with no gene match: 6. Germline V gene lookup returns CDR1 MNHEY and CDR2 SVGAGI. CDR3 length: 14 residues. CDR3 coding DNA: TGTGCCAGCAGTCGGGACAGGGCCAAATCACCCCTCCACTTT. Protein sequence: CASSRDRAKSPLHF.

The genes are TRBV5-8 and TRBJ2-7; no clear D gene. The length of the CDR3 is 11 residues. CDR1 and CDR2 from the germline V gene are SGHTS and YDEGEE. V lost 0 bases to trimming and J lost 8 bases, with 6 bases between them. The CDR3 reads CASSLGHQQYF. The CDR3 bases are TGTGCCAGCAGCTTGGGACACCAGCAGTACTTC.

The chain employs TRBV7-9 and TRBJ2-5; D possibly corresponds to TRBD2 (6 bases). Germline values: CDR1 SEHNR, CDR2 FQNEAQ (reference sequence). V lost 4 bases, J lost 5 bases, and 26 bases lay in between. The CDR3 runs to 18 residues. The CDR3 sequence is CASSSVSGTLATSETQYF. The CDR3 DNA reads TGTGCCAGCAGCTCCGTTAGTGGGACTTTGGCCACCTCGGAGACCCAGTACTTC.

This sequence joins TRBV7-6 and TRBJ2-3; 8 nucleotides line up with TRBD2. Looked up from germline, CDR1 is SGHVS and CDR2 is FNYEAQ. The CDR3 is 16 residues long. The V and J ends lost 3 bases and 3 bases, in that order; junction bases with no gene match: 8. The CDR3 DNA reads as TGTGCCAGCAGCTTCGGGAGCGGGGGAGGTACAGATACGCAGTATTTT. Translating gives CASSFGSGGGTDTQYF.

The chain recombines TRBV24-1 with TRBJ2-3; 7 nucleotides match TRBD1. The CDR3 has 15 residues. V lost 4 bases and J lost 6; bases outside the gene matches: 9. Per germline, CDR1 KGHDR and CDR2 SFDVKD. DNA for the CDR3: TGTGCCACCAGTGACTCCCGACAGGGCAGCGATACGCAGTATTTT. Translated: CATSDSRQGSDTQYF.

The rearrangement joins TRBV6-2 or TRBV6-3 to TRBJ2-5; 11 nucleotides line up with TRBD2. V was pared by 0 bases and J by 0 bases, with 9 bases of the junction left unmatched. In germline, CDR1 is MNHEY, CDR2 SVGEGT. The CDR3 is 19 amino acids. CDR3 sequence (DNA): TGTGCCAGCAGTTACTCATATTACCTGACTAGCGGGGACCAAGAGACCCAGTACTTC. This sequence encodes CASSYSYYLTSGDQETQYF.

The chain links TRBV20-1 to TRBJ2-7; D gene unclear. The CDR3 loop spans 11 amino acids. Trimming took off 3 bases at V and 2 bases at J, with 5 bases between the two ends. CDR1 is DFQATT and CDR2 is SNEGSKA in the germline V gene (reference sequence). The DNA of the CDR3 is TGCAGTGCTAGTCAAACCTACGAGCAGTACTTC. Translation: CSASQTYEQYF.

V and J are TRBV7-2 and TRBJ1-1; 7 nucleotides line up with TRBD1. With 4 bases clipped from V and 5 bases from J, the junction kept 7 bases outside the gene matches. Germline-derived CDR1 and CDR2 are SGHTA and FQGNSA. This CDR3 contains 14 residues. In DNA, the CDR3 is TGTGCCAGCAGCTGGAGGACAGGTCATACTGAAGCTTTCTTT. Its translation is CASSWRTGHTEAFF.